One and the same sample provided the 18 T cell receptor beta chains below, sequenced in a study of shared clonotypes between healthy human individuals. Selected positively for CCR7 and CD45RO-negative, naive CD8 cells excluded terminally differentiated effector memory CD45RA+ cells. The assay was immunoSEQ multiplex PCR, and TCRdb's table has in-frame clones only and misses some. Among around 2.1 million clones listed, roughly 91% were seen once. The material sequenced was naive CD8+ T cells from PBMCs. The receptors come from a man younger than 35 in good health. Some clones in this sample may be carry-over from other donors' samples.

V and J are TRBV7-2 and TRBJ2-1; 11 positions agree with TRBD2. The CDR3 totals 15 residues. CDR1 is SGHTA and CDR2 is FQGNSA in the germline V gene. Losses at the gene ends were 2 bases for V and 10 bases for J; bases not matched to a gene: 7. The CDR3 loop reads CASSLILAGAPEQFF. The CDR3 DNA is TGTGCCAGCAGCTTAATACTAGCGGGAGCCCCCGAGCAGTTCTTC.

The V call is TRBV28, the J call TRBJ1-1, with D possibly matching TRBD1 (5 bases). V was clipped by 6 bases and J by 0 bases, with 14 bases between them. The germline gives CDR1 MDHEN, CDR2 SYDVKM. The CDR3 loop spans 15 amino acids. This CDR3 is CASSLRGSMNTEAFF. DNA for the CDR3: TGTGCCAGCAGCCTTCGGGGGAGCATGAACACTGAAGCTTTCTTT.

The rearrangement uses TRBV7-9 and TRBJ1-1; 11 nucleotides align to TRBD1. Germline V gene sequence: CDR1 SEHNR, CDR2 FQNEAQ (reference sequence). There are 15 residues in the CDR3. V lost 7 bases, J lost 2 bases, and 6 bases stayed unmatched. In DNA, the CDR3 is TGTGCCAGCACCCTTAGGACAGGGGGCAACACTGAAGCTTTCTTT. Protein product: CASTLRTGGNTEAFF.

With respect to this clone: The junction departs from germline at one end; a sequencing error may be responsible. The same CDR3 can be traced to other DNA sequences in this sample. This chain links TRBV6-5 with TRBJ1-1, with 7 bases aligning to TRBD1. Germline values: CDR1 MNHEY, CDR2 SVGAGI. The CDR3 has 15 amino acids. The DNA for the CDR3 is TGTGCCAGCAGCTACTCGACAGGGCTGAACACTGAAGCTTTCTTT. Its translation: CASSYSTGLNTEAFF.

On this clone itself: This CDR3 is also generated by other DNA sequences in the sample. This chain links TRBV9 with TRBJ2-1; D is perhaps TRBD2 (5 bases). Germline CDR1 SGDLS, CDR2 YYNGEE. CDR3 length: 15 amino acids. The germline V and J ends were trimmed by 0 bases and 2 bases, with 9 bases remaining between them. CDR3 in amino acids: CASSVDGSPYNEQFF. The CDR3 coding sequence is TGTGCCAGCAGCGTAGATGGGAGCCCCTACAATGAGCAGTTCTTC.

V is TRBV27 and J is TRBJ2-1, with 7 bases matching TRBD1. The V gene end was trimmed by 7 bases and the J gene end by 1 base; junction bases not matched to a gene: 7. Germline lookup yields CDR1 MNHEY and CDR2 SMNVEV (reference sequence). The CDR3 has 15 amino acids. The CDR3 loop reads CASTLTGASYNEQFF. The CDR3 DNA reads TGTGCCAGCACCCTAACAGGGGCGTCCTACAATGAGCAGTTCTTC.

The chain links TRBV7-8 to TRBJ2-3, with D unclear. The CDR3 has 16 residues. V was pared by 0 bases and J by 6 bases, with 16 bases between. Germline V gives CDR1 SGHVS, CDR2 FQNEAQ. For the CDR3, the DNA is TGTGCCAGCAGCTTAGCGGTGCCTCCCCTGTGGGATACGCAGTATTTT. It translates to CASSLAVPPLWDTQYF.

About this clone: Other DNA sequences from this sample encode an identical CDR3 as well. The J gene is TRBJ2-7, the V gene TRBV6-5; TRBD2 matches at 7 bases. Germline V gene sequence: CDR1 MNHEY, CDR2 SVGAGI. There are 16 residues in the CDR3. Trimming at V came to 0 bases and at J to 1 base, leaving 6 bases not matched to a gene. In DNA, the CDR3 is TGTGCCAGCAGTTACTCGACGGGGGGAGTGTCCTACGAGCAGTACTTC. Protein sequence: CASSYSTGGVSYEQYF.

The rearrangement links TRBV7-9 to TRBJ2-7; tentatively, D is TRBD2 (5 bases). Germline V lookup: CDR1 SEHNR, CDR2 FQNEAQ (reference sequence). V was shortened by 5 bases and J by 3 bases, with 20 bases between the two germline ends. The CDR3 has 16 residues. CDR3 amino acids: CASSSRRPGTLYEQYF. Written as DNA, the CDR3 is TGTGCCAGCAGCAGCAGGAGGCCGGGAACCCTCTACGAGCAGTACTTC.

This clone was observed a single time. At one boundary the junction diverges from the germline segment, which might be a read error. The chain recombines TRBV5-1 with TRBJ1-1; 8 bases match TRBD1. CDR1 SGHRS and CDR2 YFSETQ come from the germline V gene. The CDR3 contains 12 residues. CDR3 sequence: CASWGTGPEGFF. CDR3 coding DNA: TGCGCCAGTTGGGGGACAGGACCGGAAGGTTTCTTT.

The rearrangement links TRBV27 to TRBJ2-2; TRBD2 agrees at 7 bases. The germline CDR1 and CDR2 sequences are MNHEY and SMNVEV (reference sequence). This CDR3 contains 16 residues. V shed 3 bases and J 5 bases; nucleotides not matched to a gene: 9. CDR3 residues: CASSFNGLAVTGELFF. CDR3 coding DNA: TGTGCCAGCAGTTTTAATGGGCTAGCGGTAACCGGGGAGCTGTTTTTT.

The rearrangement joins TRBV9 to TRBJ2-6; 8 nucleotides line up with TRBD1. The CDR3 runs 19 residues. V lost 1 base and J lost 3; bases outside the gene matches: 12. Per the germline V gene, CDR1 is SGDLS and CDR2 is YYNGEE. CDR3 nucleotides: TGTGCCAGCAGCGTAACTACAATACAGGGGGTAGATGGGGCCAACGTCCTGACTTTC. This encodes CASSVTTIQGVDGANVLTF.

The chain recombines TRBV28 with TRBJ1-3; D call uncertain. Per germline, CDR1 MDHEN and CDR2 SYDVKM. This CDR3 region has 14 residues. V gave up 5 bases and J gave up 0 bases, with 8 bases separating them. The CDR3 is CASSPPPSGNTIYF. The DNA for the CDR3 is TGTGCCAGCAGTCCACCCCCCTCTGGAAACACCATATATTTT.

The chain is built from TRBV29-1 and TRBJ2-1, with 7 positions matching TRBD2. The CDR3 consists of 14 residues. Losses at the gene ends were 6 bases for V and 7 bases for J; bases not matched to a gene: 12. CDR1 and CDR2 from the germline V gene are SQVTM and ANQGSEA. The CDR3 nucleotides are TGCAGCGTCCAGCAGTATTATAGCGGGAATGAGCAGTTCTTC. This translates into CSVQQYYSGNEQFF.

V and J are TRBV4-2 and TRBJ2-7; D gene ambiguous. This CDR3 spans 16 amino acids. CDR1 and CDR2 from the germline V gene are LGHNA and YNFKEQ. V was cut by 3 bases and J by 3 bases, with 18 bases left in between. The CDR3 DNA is TGTGCCAGCAGCCAGGGTCCGGGCTCGGAGAACTACGAGCAGTACTTC. It encodes CASSQGPGSENYEQYF.

The rearrangement uses TRBV5-4 and TRBJ1-2; the match to TRBD1 covers 7 bases. The V gene's germline CDR1 is SGHNT and CDR2 YYREEE (reference sequence). The CDR3 loop spans 14 amino acids. V lost 5 bases to trimming and J lost 9 bases; unmatched junction nucleotides: 13. The DNA of the CDR3 is TGTGCCAGCAGGGGGGATGACAGGGTTGTTCGCTACACCTTC. This translates into CASRGDDRVVRYTF.

The CDR3, as DNA: TGTGCCAGCAGTCCTGGACAGGGGGCTTATGGGGCCAACGTCCTGACTTTC. Its protein product is CASSPGQGAYGANVLTF. The chain is built from TRBV14 and TRBJ2-6; 11 nucleotides align to TRBD1. Looked up from germline, CDR1 is SGHDN and CDR2 is FVKESK. Trimming cost V 6 bases and J 3 bases; bases outside gene matches: 7. The CDR3 spans 17 residues.

J is TRBJ2-2 and V is TRBV14; D is uncertain. In germline, CDR1 is SGHDN, CDR2 FVKESK. There are 13 residues in the CDR3. Trimming removed 2 bases at V and 6 bases at J, with 7 bases between. Written as DNA, the CDR3 is TGTGCCAGCAGCCAACTGGACCCCGGGGAGCTGTTTTTT. Amino acid sequence: CASSQLDPGELFF.